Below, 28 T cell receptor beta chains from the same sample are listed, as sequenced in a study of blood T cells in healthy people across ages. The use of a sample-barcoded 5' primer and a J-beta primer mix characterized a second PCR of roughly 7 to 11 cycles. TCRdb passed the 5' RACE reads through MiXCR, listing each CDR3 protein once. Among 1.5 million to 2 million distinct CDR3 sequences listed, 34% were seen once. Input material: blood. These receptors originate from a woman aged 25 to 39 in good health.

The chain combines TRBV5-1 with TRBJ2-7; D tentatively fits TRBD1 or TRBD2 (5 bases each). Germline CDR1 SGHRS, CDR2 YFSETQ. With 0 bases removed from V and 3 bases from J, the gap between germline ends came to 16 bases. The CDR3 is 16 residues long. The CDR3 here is CASSLGGTPTSYEQYF. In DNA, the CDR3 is TGCGCCAGCAGCTTGGGAGGGACCCCGACAAGCTACGAGCAGTACTTC.

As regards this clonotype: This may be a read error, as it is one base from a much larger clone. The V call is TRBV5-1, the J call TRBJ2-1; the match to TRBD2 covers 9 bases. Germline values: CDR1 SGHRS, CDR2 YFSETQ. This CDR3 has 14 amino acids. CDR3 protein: CASSWASGVYERFF. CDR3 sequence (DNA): TGCGCCAGCAGCTGGGCTAGCGGGGTCTATGAGCGGTTCTTC.

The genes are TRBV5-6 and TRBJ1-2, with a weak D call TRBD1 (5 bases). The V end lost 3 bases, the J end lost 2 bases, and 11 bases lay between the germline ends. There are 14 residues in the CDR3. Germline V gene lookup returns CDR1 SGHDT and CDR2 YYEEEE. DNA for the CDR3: TGTGCCAGCAGCTCCCAGGGCACCAACTATGGCTACACCTTC. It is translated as CASSSQGTNYGYTF.

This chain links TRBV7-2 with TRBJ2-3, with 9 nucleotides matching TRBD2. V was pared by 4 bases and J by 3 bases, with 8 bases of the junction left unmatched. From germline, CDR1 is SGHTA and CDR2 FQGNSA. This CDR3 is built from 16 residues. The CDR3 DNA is TGTGCCAGCAGCTCCGGACTAGCGTTAAGAACAGATACGCAGTATTTT. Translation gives CASSSGLALRTDTQYF.

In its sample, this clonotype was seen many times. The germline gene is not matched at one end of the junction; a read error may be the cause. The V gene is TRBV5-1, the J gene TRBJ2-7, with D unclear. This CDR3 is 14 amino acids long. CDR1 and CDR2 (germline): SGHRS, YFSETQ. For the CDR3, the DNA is TGTGCCAGCAGCTTGGACCCCCTCTCCTACGAGCAGTACTTC. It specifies CASSLDPLSYEQYF.

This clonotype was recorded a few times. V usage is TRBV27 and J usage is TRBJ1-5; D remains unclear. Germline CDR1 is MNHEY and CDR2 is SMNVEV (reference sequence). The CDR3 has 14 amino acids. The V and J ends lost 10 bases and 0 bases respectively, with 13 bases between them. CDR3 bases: TGTGCCATAGACCCGAGGGATAGCAATCAGCCCCAGCATTTT. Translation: CAIDPRDSNQPQHF.

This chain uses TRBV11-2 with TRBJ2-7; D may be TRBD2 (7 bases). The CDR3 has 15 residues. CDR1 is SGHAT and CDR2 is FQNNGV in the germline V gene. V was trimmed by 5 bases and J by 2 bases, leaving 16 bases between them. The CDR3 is CASSPGWGGPYEQYF. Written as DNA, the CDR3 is TGTGCCAGCAGCCCGGGGTGGGGGGGCCCCTACGAGCAGTACTTC.

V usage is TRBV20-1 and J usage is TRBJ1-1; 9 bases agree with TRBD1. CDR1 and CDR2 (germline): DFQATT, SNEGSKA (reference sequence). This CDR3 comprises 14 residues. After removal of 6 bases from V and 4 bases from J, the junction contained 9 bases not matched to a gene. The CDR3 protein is CSASDRGRGTEAFF. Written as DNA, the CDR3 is TGCAGTGCGAGCGACAGGGGGAGGGGCACTGAAGCTTTCTTT.

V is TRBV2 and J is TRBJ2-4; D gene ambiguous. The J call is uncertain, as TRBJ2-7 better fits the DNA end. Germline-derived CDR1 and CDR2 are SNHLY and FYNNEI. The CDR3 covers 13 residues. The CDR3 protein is CASRGEWENEQYF. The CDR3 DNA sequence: TGTGCCAGCAGGGGCGAGTGGGAAAACGAGCAGTACTTC.

The CDR3 region is CSAPGGAMYNEQFF. DNA for the CDR3: TGCAGTGCTCCCGGGGGAGCTATGTACAATGAGCAGTTCTTC. The chain joins TRBV20-1 to TRBJ2-1; D perhaps matches TRBD2 (6 bases). This CDR3 has 14 residues. Germline values: CDR1 DFQATT, CDR2 SNEGSKA (reference sequence). With 5 bases removed from V and 4 bases from J, the gap between germline ends came to 15 bases.

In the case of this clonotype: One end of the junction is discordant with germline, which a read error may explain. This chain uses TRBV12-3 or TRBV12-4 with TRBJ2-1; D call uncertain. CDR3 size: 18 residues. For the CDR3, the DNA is TGTGCCAGCAGTTTAGGGTTGGGCGGTATCAGCTCCTACAGTGAGCAGTTCTTC. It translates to CASSLGLGGISSYSEQFF.

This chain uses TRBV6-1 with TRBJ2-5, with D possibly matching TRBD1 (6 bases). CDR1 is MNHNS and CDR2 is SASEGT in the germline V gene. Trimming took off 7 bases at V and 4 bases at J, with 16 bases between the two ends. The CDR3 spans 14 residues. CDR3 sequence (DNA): TGTGCCAGCATACAGGGTCAAGGAGCAGAGACCCAGTACTTC. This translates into CASIQGQGAETQYF.

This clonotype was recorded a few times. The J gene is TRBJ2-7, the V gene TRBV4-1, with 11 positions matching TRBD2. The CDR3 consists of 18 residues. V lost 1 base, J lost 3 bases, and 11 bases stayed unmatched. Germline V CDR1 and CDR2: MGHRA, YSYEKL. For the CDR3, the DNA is TGCGCCAGCAGCCAAGGGCTAGCGGGAGGCTTAGGATTCTACGAGCAGTACTTC. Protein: CASSQGLAGGLGFYEQYF.

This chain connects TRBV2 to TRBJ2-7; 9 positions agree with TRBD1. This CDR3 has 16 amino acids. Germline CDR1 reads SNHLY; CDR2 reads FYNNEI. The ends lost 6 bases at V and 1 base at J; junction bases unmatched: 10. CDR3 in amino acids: CASRALRDRASYEQYF. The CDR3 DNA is TGTGCCAGCAGGGCCCTCCGGGACAGGGCGTCCTACGAGCAGTACTTC.

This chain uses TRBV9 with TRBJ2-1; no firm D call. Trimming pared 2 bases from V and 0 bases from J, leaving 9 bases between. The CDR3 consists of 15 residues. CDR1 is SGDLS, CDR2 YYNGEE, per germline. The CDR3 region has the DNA TGTGCCAGCAGCGTGTACCAAAGCTCCTACAATGAGCAGTTCTTC. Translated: CASSVYQSSYNEQFF.

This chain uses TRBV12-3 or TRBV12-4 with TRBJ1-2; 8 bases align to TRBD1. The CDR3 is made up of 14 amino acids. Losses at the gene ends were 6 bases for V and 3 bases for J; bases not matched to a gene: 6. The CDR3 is CASSPSGQDYGYTF. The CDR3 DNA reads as TGTGCCAGCAGCCCCTCGGGACAGGACTATGGCTACACCTTC.

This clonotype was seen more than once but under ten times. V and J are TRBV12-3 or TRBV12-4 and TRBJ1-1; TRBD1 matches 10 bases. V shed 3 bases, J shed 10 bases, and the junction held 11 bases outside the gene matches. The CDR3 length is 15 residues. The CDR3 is CASSFGDRGRHTAFF. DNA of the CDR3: TGTGCCAGCAGTTTCGGGGACAGGGGCCGACACACAGCTTTCTTT.

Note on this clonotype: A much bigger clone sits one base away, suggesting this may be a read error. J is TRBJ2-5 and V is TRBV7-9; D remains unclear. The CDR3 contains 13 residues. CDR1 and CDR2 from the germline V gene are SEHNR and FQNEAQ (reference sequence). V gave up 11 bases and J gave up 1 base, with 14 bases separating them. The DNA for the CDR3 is TGTGCCGGCACCTTATCGGGCCAAGAGACCCAGTACTTC. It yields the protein CAGTLSGQETQYF.

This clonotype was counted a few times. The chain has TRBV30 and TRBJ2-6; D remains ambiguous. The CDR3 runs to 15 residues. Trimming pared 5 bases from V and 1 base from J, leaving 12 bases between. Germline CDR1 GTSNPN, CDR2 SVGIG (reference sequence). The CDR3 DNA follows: TGTGCCTGGTGGCCAAGCGCGTCTGGGGCCAACGTCCTGACTTTC. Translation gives CAWWPSASGANVLTF.

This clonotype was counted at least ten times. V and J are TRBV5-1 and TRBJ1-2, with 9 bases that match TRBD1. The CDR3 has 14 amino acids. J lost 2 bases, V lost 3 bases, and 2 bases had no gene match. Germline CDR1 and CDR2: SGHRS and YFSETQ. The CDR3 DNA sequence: TGCGCCAGCAGCTCCGGACAGGGGAACTATGGCTACACCTTC. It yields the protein CASSSGQGNYGYTF. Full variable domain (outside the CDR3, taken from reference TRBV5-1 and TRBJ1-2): KAGVTQTPRYLIKTRGQQVTLSCSPISGHRSVSWYQQTPGQGLQFLFEYFSETQRNKGNFPGRFSGRQFSNSRSEMNVSTLELGDSALYLCASSSGQGNYGYTFGSGTRLTVV.

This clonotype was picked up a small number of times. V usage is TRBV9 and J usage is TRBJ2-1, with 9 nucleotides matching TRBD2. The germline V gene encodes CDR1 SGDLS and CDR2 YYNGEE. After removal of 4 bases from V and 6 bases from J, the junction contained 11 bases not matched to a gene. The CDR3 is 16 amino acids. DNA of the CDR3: TGTGCCAGCAGCCCCGGAGGAGCGGGGGGCCGCAATGAGCAGTTCTTC. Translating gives CASSPGGAGGRNEQFF.

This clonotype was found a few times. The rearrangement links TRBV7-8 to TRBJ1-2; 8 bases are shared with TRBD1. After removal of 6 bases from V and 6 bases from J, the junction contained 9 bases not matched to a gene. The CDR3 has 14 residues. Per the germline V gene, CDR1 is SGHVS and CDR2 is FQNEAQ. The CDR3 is CASSVPGQADGYTF. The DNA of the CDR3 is TGTGCCAGCAGTGTACCGGGACAGGCGGATGGCTACACCTTC. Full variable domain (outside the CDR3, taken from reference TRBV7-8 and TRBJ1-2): GAGVSQSPRYKVAKRGQDVALRCDPISGHVSLFWYQQALGQGPEFLTYFQNEAQLDKSGLPSDRFFAERPEGSVSTLKIQRTQQEDSAVYLCASSVPGQADGYTFGSGTRLTVV.

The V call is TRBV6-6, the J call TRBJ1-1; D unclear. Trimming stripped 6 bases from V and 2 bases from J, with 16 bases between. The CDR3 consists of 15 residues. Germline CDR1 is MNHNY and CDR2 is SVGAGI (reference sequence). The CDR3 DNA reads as TGTGCCAGCAGCGGGTCACAGCTGGGAAACACTGAAGCTTTCTTT. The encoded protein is CASSGSQLGNTEAFF.

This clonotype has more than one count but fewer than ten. The CDR3 loop is CASGDGTGEQYF. CDR3 nucleotide sequence: TGTGCCAGCGGGGACGGTACGGGAGAGCAGTACTTC. The chain combines TRBV25-1 with TRBJ2-7; D is tentatively TRBD1 or TRBD2 (5 bases each). The CDR3 length is 12 residues. Germline CDR1 is MGHDK and CDR2 is SYGVNS. Trimming cost V 8 bases and J 7 bases, with 15 bases left between them.

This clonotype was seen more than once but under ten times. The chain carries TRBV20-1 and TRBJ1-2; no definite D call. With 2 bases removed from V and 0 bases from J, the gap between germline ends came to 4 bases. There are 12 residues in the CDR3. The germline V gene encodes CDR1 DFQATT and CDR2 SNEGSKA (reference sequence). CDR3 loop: CSARQPNYGYTF. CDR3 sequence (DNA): TGCAGTGCTAGACAGCCTAACTATGGCTACACCTTC.

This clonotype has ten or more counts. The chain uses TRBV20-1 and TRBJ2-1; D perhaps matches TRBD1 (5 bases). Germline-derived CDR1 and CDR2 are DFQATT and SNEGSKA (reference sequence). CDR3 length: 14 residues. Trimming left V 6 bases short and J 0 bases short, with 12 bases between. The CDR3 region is CSAFDRDSYNEQFF. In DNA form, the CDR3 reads TGCAGTGCCTTCGACAGAGACTCCTACAATGAGCAGTTCTTC.

The CDR3 region has the DNA TGTGCCAGCAGCTTAGTAGCAGGGTTTGGTGATGGCTACACCTTC. Residues: CASSLVAGFGDGYTF. The chain is built from TRBV7-2 and TRBJ1-2, with D maybe TRBD1 (5 bases). Germline CDR1 is SGHTA and CDR2 is FQGNSA. Trimming left V 1 base short and J 6 bases short, with 15 bases between. The CDR3 is 15 residues long. The full variable domain, completed using reference TRBV7-2 and TRBJ1-2, is GAGVSQSPSNKVTEKGKDVELRCDPISGHTALYWYRQSLGQGLEFLIYFQGNSAPDKSGLPSDRFSAERTGGSVSTLTIQRTQQEDSAVYLCASSLVAGFGDGYTFGSGTRLTVV.

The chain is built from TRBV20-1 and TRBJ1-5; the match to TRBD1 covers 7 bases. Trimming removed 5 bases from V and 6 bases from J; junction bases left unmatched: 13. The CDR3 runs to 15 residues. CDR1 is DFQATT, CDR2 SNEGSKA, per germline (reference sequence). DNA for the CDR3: TGCAGTGCTGCATCCGACAGGGCTTTTTCTCAGCCCCAGCATTTT. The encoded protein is CSAASDRAFSQPQHF.